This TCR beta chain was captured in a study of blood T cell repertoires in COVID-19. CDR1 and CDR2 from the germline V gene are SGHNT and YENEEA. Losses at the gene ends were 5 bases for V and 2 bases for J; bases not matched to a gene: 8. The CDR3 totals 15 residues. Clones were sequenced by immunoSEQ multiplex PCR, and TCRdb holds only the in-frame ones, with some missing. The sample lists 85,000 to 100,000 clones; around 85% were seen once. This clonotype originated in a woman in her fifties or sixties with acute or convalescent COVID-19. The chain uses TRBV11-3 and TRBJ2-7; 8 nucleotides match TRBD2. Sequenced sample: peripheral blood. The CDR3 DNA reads TGTGCCAGCAGCCCAGGGGTAGCGGGGACCTACGAGCAGTACTTC. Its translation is CASSPGVAGTYEQYF.